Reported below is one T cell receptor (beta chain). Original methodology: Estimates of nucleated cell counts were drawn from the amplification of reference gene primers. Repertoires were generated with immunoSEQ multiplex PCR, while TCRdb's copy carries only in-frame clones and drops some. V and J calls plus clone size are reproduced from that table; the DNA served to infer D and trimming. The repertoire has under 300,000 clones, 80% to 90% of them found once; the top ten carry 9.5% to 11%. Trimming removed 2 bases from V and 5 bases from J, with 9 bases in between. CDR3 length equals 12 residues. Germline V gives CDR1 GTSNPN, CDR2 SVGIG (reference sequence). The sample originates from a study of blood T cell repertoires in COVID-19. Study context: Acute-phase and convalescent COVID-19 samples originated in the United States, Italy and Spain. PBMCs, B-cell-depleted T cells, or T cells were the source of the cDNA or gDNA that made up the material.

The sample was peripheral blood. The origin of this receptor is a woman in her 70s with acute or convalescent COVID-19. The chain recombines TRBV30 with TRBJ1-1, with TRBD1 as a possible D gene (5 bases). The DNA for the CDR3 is TGTGCCTGGAGTAAGGGGATTACTGAAGCTTTCTTT. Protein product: CAWSKGITEAFF. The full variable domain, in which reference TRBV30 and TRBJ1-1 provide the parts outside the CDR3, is SQTIHQWPATLVQPVGSPLSLECTVEGTSNPNLYWYRQAAGRGLQLLFYSVGIGQISSEVPQNLSASRPQDRQFILSSKKLLLSDSGFYLCAWSKGITEAFFGQGTRLTVV.